Following are 31 T cell receptor beta chains from one sample sequenced in a study of blood T cell repertoires in COVID-19. Only in-frame clones appear in the TCRdb table, and some are missing; sequencing was by immunoSEQ multiplex PCR. The table lists around 620,000 clones, around 89% of them singletons. The sample taken for sequencing was peripheral blood. The origin of the receptors is a woman between 18 and 29 years old with acute or convalescent COVID-19.

The genes are TRBV25-1 and TRBJ2-3, with 7 bases lining up with TRBD1. Germline CDR1 reads MGHDK; CDR2 reads SYGVNS. The CDR3 runs 16 residues. With 5 bases clipped from V and 5 bases from J, the junction kept 13 bases outside the gene matches. CDR3 DNA sequence: TGTGCCAGCAGTCGACGGACAGGCGGTATAAAAGATACGCAGTATTTT. As protein: CASSRRTGGIKDTQYF. Combining the CDR3 with reference TRBV25-1 and TRBJ2-3 gives the whole variable domain EADIYQTPRYLVIGTGKKITLECSQTMGHDKMYWYQQDPGMELHLIHYSYGVNSTEKGDLSSESTVSRIRTEHFPLTLESARPSHTSQYLCASSRRTGGIKDTQYFGPGTRLTVL.

This clone was seen a handful of times. The chain couples TRBV6-2 or TRBV6-3 to TRBJ1-2; the match to TRBD1 covers 7 bases. Germline loops: CDR1 MNHEY, CDR2 SVGEGT. CDR3 length: 13 amino acids. J gave up 7 bases and V 0 bases, and 2 bases lay outside the gene matches. This CDR3 is CASSYSGGGGYTF. The CDR3 region has the DNA TGTGCCAGCAGTTACTCAGGGGGCGGTGGCTACACCTTC.

V and J are TRBV15 and TRBJ1-4, with 7 bases fitting TRBD1. CDR1 LNHNV and CDR2 YYDKDF come from the germline V gene (reference sequence). CDR3 length equals 15 residues. The J segment lost 4 bases and the V segment lost 6 bases, leaving 8 bases of the junction unmatched. CDR3 in amino acids: CATRNSRDSNEKLFF. The CDR3 DNA reads TGTGCCACCAGGAATTCCCGGGACAGTAATGAAAAACTGTTTTTT.

The chain is built from TRBV19 and TRBJ1-1; 7 bases are a match to TRBD1. Trimming at V came to 5 bases and at J to 4 bases, leaving 4 bases not matched to a gene. The CDR3 is 13 residues long. Germline V gene sequence: CDR1 LNHDA, CDR2 SQIVND (reference sequence). The CDR3 here is CASSPTGATEAFF. Here the CDR3 DNA reads TGTGCCAGTAGTCCCACAGGGGCCACTGAAGCTTTCTTT. Full variable domain (remainder filled in from reference TRBV19 and TRBJ1-1): DGGITQSPKYLFRKEGQNVTLSCEQNLNHDAMYWYRQDPGQGLRLIYYSQIVNDFQKGDIAEGYSVSREKKESFPLTVTSAQKNPTAFYLCASSPTGATEAFFGQGTRLTVV.

There are a few counts of this clone. V usage is TRBV3-1 (or the pseudogene TRBV3-2) and J usage is TRBJ2-1; TRBD2 is a possible D gene (6 bases). Germline assignment: CDR1 LGHDT and CDR2 YNNKEL (reference sequence). Deletions cut 6 bases from V and 7 bases from J, with 19 bases between. This CDR3 is 15 amino acids long. The CDR3: CASSPFGGDGNEQFF. The CDR3 region has the DNA TGTGCCAGCAGTCCTTTCGGCGGGGACGGGAATGAGCAGTTCTTC.

The chain joins TRBV6-5 to TRBJ2-7, with a tentative D call TRBD1 (6 bases). Germline V gives CDR1 MNHEY, CDR2 SVGAGI. The V and J ends lost 2 bases and 3 bases respectively, with 11 bases between them. This CDR3 region has 14 residues. Here the CDR3 reads CASSYHLTGYEQYF. The CDR3 DNA follows: TGTGCCAGCAGTTACCACTTGACAGGCTACGAGCAGTACTTC.

The rearrangement uses TRBV9 and TRBJ1-6; D may be TRBD1 (6 bases). Germline V gene data show CDR1 as SGDLS and CDR2 as YYNGEE. The V end lost 4 bases, the J end lost 10 bases, and 15 bases lay between the germline ends. This CDR3 is built from 14 residues. This CDR3 reads CASSPYRVDSPLHF. The CDR3 region has the DNA TGTGCCAGCAGCCCATACAGGGTGGACTCACCCCTCCACTTT. Using reference TRBV9 and TRBJ1-6 for the parts outside the CDR3, the full variable domain is DSGVTQTPKHLITATGQRVTLRCSPRSGDLSVYWYQQSLDQGLQFLIQYYNGEERAKGNILERFSAQQFPDLHSELNLSSLELGDSALYFCASSPYRVDSPLHFGNGTRLTVT.

The chain recombines TRBV28 with TRBJ2-1; perhaps TRBD2 as D (6 bases). The germline V gene encodes CDR1 MDHEN and CDR2 SYDVKM. V lost 7 bases, J lost 0 bases, and 19 bases lay in between. This CDR3 comprises 17 residues. The CDR3 region is CASTSSRAGLSYNEQFF. The CDR3 DNA is TGTGCCAGCACCTCTTCAAGGGCGGGGCTCTCCTACAATGAGCAGTTCTTC.

This clone was counted a single time. V gene TRBV7-3 combines with J gene TRBJ2-7; 10 bases are a match to TRBD1. Germline V gene lookup returns CDR1 SGHTA and CDR2 FQGTGA. After removal of 5 bases from V and 3 bases from J, the junction contained 7 bases not matched to a gene. CDR3 length: 15 residues. Here the CDR3 reads CASSQGQGPGYEQYF. The CDR3 nucleotides are TGTGCCAGCAGCCAGGGACAGGGGCCGGGCTACGAGCAGTACTTC.

This CDR3 reads CASSRTGEGGYTF. As DNA, the CDR3 is TGTGCCAGCAGTCGGACAGGGGAGGGCGGCTACACCTTC. The chain combines TRBV6-5 with TRBJ1-2; 9 bases align to TRBD1. Germline CDR1 reads MNHEY; CDR2 reads SVGAGI. J gave up 8 bases and V 5 bases, and 6 bases lay outside the gene matches. CDR3 length equals 13 residues.

The gene calls are TRBV15 and TRBJ1-3; tentative D call: TRBD1 (6 bases). CDR1 and CDR2 (germline): LNHNV, YYDKDF (reference sequence). V shed 0 bases and J shed 3 bases, with 9 bases lying between them. The CDR3 loop spans 15 amino acids. CDR3 sequence: CATSRDQGSGNTIYF. The DNA of the CDR3 is TGTGCCACCAGCAGAGATCAGGGGAGTGGAAACACCATATATTTT. The entire variable domain, with the rest obtained from reference TRBV15 and TRBJ1-3, is as follows: DAMVIQNPRYQVTQFGKPVTLSCSQTLNHNVMYWYQQKSSQAPKLLFHYYDKDFNNEADTPDNFQSRRPNTSFCFLDIRSPGLGDTAMYLCATSRDQGSGNTIYFGEGSWLTVV.

V is TRBV4-2 and J is TRBJ2-1, with 10 bases that match TRBD2. V shed 6 bases and J 8 bases; nucleotides not matched to a gene: 4. CDR3 length: 13 amino acids. Looked up from germline, CDR1 is LGHNA and CDR2 is YNFKEQ. The DNA of the CDR3 is TGTGCCAGCAGGAGCGGGGGGGCAGATGAGCAGTTCTTC. Its protein product is CASRSGGADEQFF.

This chain connects TRBV4-1 to TRBJ2-7, with D maybe TRBD1 (5 bases). With 0 bases removed from V and 0 bases from J, the gap between germline ends came to 12 bases. Looked up from germline, CDR1 is MGHRA and CDR2 is YSYEKL. The CDR3 totals 16 residues. The CDR3 DNA sequence: TGCGCCAGCAGCCAAGAGTTTCTACAGGCCTCCTACGAGCAGTACTTC. Its protein product is CASSQEFLQASYEQYF.

The CDR3 coding sequence is TGCGCCAGCAGCCAATCGACAGGGGGGTACACTGAAGCTTTCTTT. This encodes CASSQSTGGYTEAFF. The chain couples TRBV4-1 to TRBJ1-1; 9 bases map to TRBD1. The J segment lost 3 bases and the V segment lost 2 bases, leaving 4 bases of the junction unmatched. CDR1 is MGHRA, CDR2 YSYEKL, per germline. This CDR3 comprises 15 residues.

This rearrangement joins TRBV6-4 to TRBJ2-1, with TRBD2 matching 12 bases. The CDR3 length is 16 residues. Germline V lookup: CDR1 MRHNA, CDR2 SNTAGT. With 0 bases clipped from V and 7 bases from J, the junction kept 4 bases outside the gene matches. CDR3 region: CASSDSPSGGGNEQFF. CDR3 nucleotide sequence: TGTGCCAGCAGTGACTCTCCTAGCGGGGGGGGTAATGAGCAGTTCTTC.

CDR3 protein: CASRRVRDRGKEKLFF. Written as DNA, the CDR3 is TGTGCCAGCAGGAGGGTCAGGGACAGGGGGAAAGAAAAACTGTTTTTT. The chain uses TRBV2 and TRBJ1-4, with 11 positions matching TRBD1. There are 16 residues in the CDR3. J gave up 8 bases and V 6 bases, and 11 bases lay outside the gene matches. Looked up from germline, CDR1 is SNHLY and CDR2 is FYNNEI.

The chain combines TRBV3-1 (or the pseudogene TRBV3-2) with TRBJ1-4; D is possibly TRBD1 (6 bases). The CDR3 has 19 amino acids. The germline V and J ends were trimmed by 0 bases and 5 bases, with 22 bases remaining between them. CDR1 is LGHDT, CDR2 YNNKEL, per germline (reference sequence). CDR3 in amino acids: CASSQDWDYRWTANEKLFF. DNA of the CDR3: TGTGCCAGCAGCCAAGATTGGGACTACCGCTGGACAGCGAATGAAAAACTGTTTTTT.

This clone was observed a handful of times. Other DNA sequences in this specimen translate into the identical CDR3. The rearrangement joins TRBV30 to TRBJ1-3, with TRBD1 identical over 8 bases. The CDR3 totals 13 residues. Germline CDR1 GTSNPN, CDR2 SVGIG (reference sequence). With 5 bases clipped from V and 0 bases from J, the junction kept 0 bases outside the gene matches. CDR3 sequence reads: CAWGTGSGNTIYF. For the CDR3, the DNA is TGTGCCTGGGGGACAGGCTCTGGAAACACCATATATTTT.

This chain links TRBV7-9 with TRBJ1-3, with TRBD1 matching over 8 bases. The CDR3 sequence is 16 residues long. After removal of 7 bases from V and 4 bases from J, the junction contained 12 bases not matched to a gene. The germline V gene encodes CDR1 SEHNR and CDR2 FQNEAQ (reference sequence). The CDR3 bases are TGTGCCAGCACCCTCGCGACAGGGGCGTCGGGAAACACCATATATTTT. Its protein product is CASTLATGASGNTIYF.

V is TRBV29-1 and J is TRBJ1-1, with D possibly matching TRBD1 (6 bases). Germline V gene sequence: CDR1 SQVTM, CDR2 ANQGSEA. This CDR3 region has 18 residues. Between the trimmed V and J ends, which lost 4 bases and 0 bases, there was a span of 24 bases. For the CDR3, the DNA is TGCAGCGTTGGAGAATATTTTACAGGGAGATTGGTGAACACTGAAGCTTTCTTT. As protein: CSVGEYFTGRLVNTEAFF.

This clone was counted once. The chain links TRBV5-1 to TRBJ2-2; 7 bases map to TRBD2. Per the germline V gene, CDR1 is SGHRS and CDR2 is YFSETQ. The length of the CDR3 is 17 residues. V was pared by 2 bases and J by 1 base, with 8 bases of the junction left unmatched. Here the CDR3 DNA reads TGCGCCAGCAGCTTCCCCGGACTAGGGCTGAACACCGGGGAGCTGTTTTTT. This encodes CASSFPGLGLNTGELFF.

This clone was detected once. The rearrangement uses TRBV6-4 and TRBJ1-2; 10 bases map to TRBD1. Trimming cost V 11 bases and J 8 bases; bases outside gene matches: 8. Germline loops: CDR1 MRHNA, CDR2 SNTAGT. The CDR3 runs to 12 residues. As DNA, the CDR3 is TGTGCCGCCCTCGGGACAGGGGAAGGCTACACCTTC. As protein: CAALGTGEGYTF.

V and J are TRBV7-9 and TRBJ1-4, with 7 nucleotides matching TRBD1. From germline, CDR1 is SEHNR and CDR2 FQNEAQ (reference sequence). CDR3 length equals 14 residues. Unmatched junction bases numbered 4, after V lost 5 bases and J lost 4 bases. CDR3 amino acids: CASSARDSNEKLFF. DNA for the CDR3: TGTGCCAGCAGCGCCCGGGACAGTAATGAAAAACTGTTTTTT.

The table lists this clone with a few counts. This same CDR3 is encoded by further DNA sequences in the sample. The V gene is TRBV12-3 or TRBV12-4, the J gene TRBJ2-1; D is possibly TRBD2 (6 bases). The CDR3 has 12 amino acids. V was cut by 3 bases and J by 7 bases, with 7 bases left in between. The CDR3 nucleotides read TGTGCCAGCAGTTTTGGAGGGAATGAGCAGTTCTTC. Encoded protein: CASSFGGNEQFF.

The chain combines TRBV11-3 with TRBJ1-1; the D gene is possibly TRBD1 (6 bases). Trimming cost V 5 bases and J 4 bases, with 20 bases left between them. The CDR3 spans 16 residues. Germline values: CDR1 SGHNT, CDR2 YENEEA. CDR3 bases: TGTGCCAGCAGCCTAGGAGGCGGGGGGCTTGGCACTGAAGCTTTCTTT. This codes for CASSLGGGGLGTEAFF.

J is TRBJ2-3 and V is TRBV6-5; the D is unclear. This CDR3 is 13 amino acids long. Trimming removed 8 bases from V and 4 bases from J, with 13 bases in between. Germline V gene lookup returns CDR1 MNHEY and CDR2 SVGAGI. The CDR3, as DNA: TGTGCCAGCCTGTTCCAGTGGTCAGATACGCAGTATTTT. Translating it yields CASLFQWSDTQYF.

This clone was counted a single time. V and J are TRBV12-3 or TRBV12-4 and TRBJ1-2; D may be TRBD1 (6 bases). CDR3 length equals 13 residues. Trimming removed 3 bases at V and 3 bases at J, with 8 bases between. The CDR3, as DNA: TGTGCCAGCAGTTTTTACAGGGACTATGGCTACACCTTC. Amino acid sequence: CASSFYRDYGYTF.

Remarks on this clone: Other nucleotide sequences in the sample specify the same CDR3. The rearrangement links TRBV27 to TRBJ1-2; D ambiguous. The CDR3 has 13 amino acids. Looked up from germline, CDR1 is MNHEY and CDR2 is SMNVEV (reference sequence). Trimming shortened V by 3 bases and J by 2 bases, and 7 bases separated the two germline ends. Here the CDR3 reads CASSFGQNYGYTF. CDR3 nucleotides: TGTGCCAGCAGTTTTGGGCAGAACTATGGCTACACCTTC.

This clone was observed a single time. This chain joins TRBV7-9 and TRBJ2-2; D call uncertain. The V gene lost 2 bases and the J gene lost 5 bases, with 15 bases spanning the gap. Germline V gene data show CDR1 as SEHNR and CDR2 as FQNEAQ (reference sequence). CDR3 length: 16 amino acids. CDR3 DNA sequence: TGTGCCAGCAGCTTAATGGAGACTCGTCTAACCGGGGAGCTGTTTTTT. Translation gives CASSLMETRLTGELFF. The full variable domain, rest sourced from reference TRBV7-9 and TRBJ2-2, is DTGVSQNPRHKITKRGQNVTFRCDPISEHNRLYWYRQTLGQGPEFLTYFQNEAQLEKSRLLSDRFSAERPKGSFSTLEIQRTEQGDSAMYLCASSLMETRLTGELFFGEGSRLTVL.

The rearrangement joins TRBV6-5 to TRBJ2-5, with D tentatively TRBD2 (5 bases). The CDR3 length is 14 residues. Trimming pared 6 bases from V and 5 bases from J, leaving 16 bases between. The germline V gene has CDR1 MNHEY and CDR2 SVGAGI. CDR3 nucleotides: TGTGCCAGCAGCTTGGCTACGGACTGGGAGACCCAGTACTTC. It is translated as CASSLATDWETQYF.

The V and J genes are TRBV11-2 and TRBJ1-1; 9 bases align to TRBD1. V lost 7 bases to trimming and J lost 0 bases; unmatched junction nucleotides: 6. The germline V gene has CDR1 SGHAT and CDR2 FQNNGV. The CDR3 is made up of 15 amino acids. The CDR3 nucleotides are TGTGCCAGCACCAGGGACAGGGCTTTGAACACTGAAGCTTTCTTT. Translating gives CASTRDRALNTEAFF.